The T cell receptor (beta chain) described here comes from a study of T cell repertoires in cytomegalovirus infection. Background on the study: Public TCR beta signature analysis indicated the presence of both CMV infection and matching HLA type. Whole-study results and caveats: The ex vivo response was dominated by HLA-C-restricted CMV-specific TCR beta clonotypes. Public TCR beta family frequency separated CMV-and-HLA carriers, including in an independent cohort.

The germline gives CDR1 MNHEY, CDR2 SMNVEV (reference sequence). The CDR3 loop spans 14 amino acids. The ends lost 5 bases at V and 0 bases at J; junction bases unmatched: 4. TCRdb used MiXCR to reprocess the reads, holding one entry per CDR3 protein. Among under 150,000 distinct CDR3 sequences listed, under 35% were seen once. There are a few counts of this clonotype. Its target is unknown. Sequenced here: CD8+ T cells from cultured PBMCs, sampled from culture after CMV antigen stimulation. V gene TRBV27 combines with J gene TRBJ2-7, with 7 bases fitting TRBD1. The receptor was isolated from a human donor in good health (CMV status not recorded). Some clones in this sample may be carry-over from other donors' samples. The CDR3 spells CASSLQGSSYEQYF. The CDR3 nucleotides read TGTGCCAGCAGTCTACAGGGGAGCTCCTACGAGCAGTACTTC.